The 17 T cell receptor beta chains below were found in one sample sequenced in a study of blood T cells in healthy people across ages. With a J-beta primer mix and a sample-barcoded 5' primer, a second PCR ran about 7 to 12 cycles. TCRdb reanalysed the 5' RACE reads using MiXCR and keeps one entry per CDR3 protein. The sample comprises 550,000 to 750,000 distinct CDR3 sequences, under 25% of which are singletons, and around 3.4% rests with the top ten. The specimen was blood. Receptors were obtained from a man between 65 and 85 years old in good health.

The rearrangement joins TRBV6-1 to TRBJ1-2; no firm D call. The CDR3 runs 13 residues. Germline values: CDR1 MNHNS, CDR2 SASEGT. V lost 0 bases and J 5 bases, leaving 7 bases between the germline ends. For the CDR3, the DNA is TGTGCCAGCAGTGAAGCCCTACAGTATGGCTACACCTTC. Translation: CASSEALQYGYTF.

A few counts support this clonotype. The chain has TRBV20-1 and TRBJ1-2; possibly TRBD1 for D (6 bases). The CDR3 runs 13 residues. Germline V gene data show CDR1 as DFQATT and CDR2 as SNEGSKA (reference sequence). Trimming removed 5 bases at V and 8 bases at J, with 18 bases between. The CDR3 loop reads CSAQEVGAGGYTF. CDR3 nucleotide sequence: TGCAGTGCTCAAGAGGTGGGGGCGGGGGGCTACACCTTC.

The chain has TRBV7-2 and TRBJ1-1, with D unclear. Per germline, CDR1 SGHTA and CDR2 FQGNSA. This CDR3 has 17 amino acids. V shed 3 bases and J shed 0 bases, with 17 bases lying between them. This CDR3 reads CASSFSLLVHMNTEAFF. CDR3 bases: TGTGCCAGCAGCTTCTCCTTGCTGGTCCACATGAACACTGAAGCTTTCTTT.

J is TRBJ2-5 and V is TRBV7-3, with D tentatively TRBD1 or TRBD2 (5 bases each). The tail of the sequence fits TRBJ2-7 better, so the J call may be wrong. The CDR3 length is 13 residues. From germline, CDR1 is SGHTA and CDR2 FQGTGA. CDR3 region: CASSSGPTHEQYF. The DNA of the CDR3 is TGTGCCAGCAGCTCGGGGCCTACCCACGAGCAGTACTTC.

This chain uses TRBV12-3 or TRBV12-4 with TRBJ2-5; 7 nucleotides agree with TRBD1. V lost 2 bases, J lost 5 bases, and 8 bases stayed unmatched. The CDR3 runs to 15 residues. CDR3 amino acids: CASSLYRDRAETQYF. CDR3 DNA: TGTGCCAGCAGTTTATACCGGGACAGAGCCGAGACCCAGTACTTC.

This chain joins TRBV12-3 or TRBV12-4 and TRBJ2-7; TRBD2 matches at 7 bases. There are 13 residues in the CDR3. V dropped 3 bases and J dropped 5; count of bases not matched to a gene: 4. The chain's CDR3 is CASSFPTSHEQYF. CDR3 nucleotides: TGTGCCAGCAGTTTCCCGACTAGCCACGAGCAGTACTTC.

This clonotype turned up a few times. This rearrangement joins TRBV7-2 to TRBJ2-5; 7 bases match TRBD2. Gene TRBJ2-1 matches the end of the DNA better, so the J call may be wrong. Germline CDR1 reads SGHTA; CDR2 reads FQGNSA. The length of the CDR3 is 15 residues. CDR3 loop: CASTLAEGLENEQFF. Here the CDR3 DNA reads TGTGCCAGCACTCTAGCGGAGGGACTCGAGAATGAGCAGTTCTTC.

The chain joins TRBV6-5 to TRBJ2-1; no definite D call. Germline V gene data show CDR1 as MNHEY and CDR2 as SVGAGI. This CDR3 is 12 amino acids long. Trimming removed 0 bases from V and 9 bases from J, with 6 bases in between. The CDR3: CASSYSRSEQFF. For the CDR3, the DNA is TGTGCCAGCAGTTACTCGCGTAGTGAGCAGTTCTTC.

CDR3 amino acids: CASSGIRGTQYF. CDR3 sequence (DNA): TGTGCCAGCAGTGGAATTCGGGGGACGCAGTATTTT. V usage is TRBV25-1 and J usage is TRBJ2-3, with D possibly TRBD2 on 6 matching bases. The CDR3 has 12 residues. Trimming removed 4 bases at V and 9 bases at J, with 11 bases between. The germline V gene encodes CDR1 MGHDK and CDR2 SYGVNS.

V is TRBV11-2 and J is TRBJ2-1; 10 positions agree with TRBD2. This CDR3 is built from 17 residues. Germline V lookup: CDR1 SGHAT, CDR2 FQNNGV. Trimming cost V 2 bases and J 4 bases; bases outside gene matches: 8. The CDR3 loop reads CASSLWGTSATYNEQFF. The CDR3 DNA reads as TGTGCCAGCAGCTTATGGGGGACTAGCGCTACTTACAATGAGCAGTTCTTC.

The V gene is TRBV27, the J gene TRBJ2-7; 9 nucleotides align to TRBD2. Germline V CDR1 and CDR2: MNHEY, SMNVEV (reference sequence). There are 15 residues in the CDR3. The V segment lost 2 bases and the J segment 2 bases; nucleotides outside the gene matches: 4. CDR3: CASSLLSSGTYEQYF. As DNA, the CDR3 is TGTGCCAGCAGTTTACTGTCTAGCGGGACCTACGAGCAGTACTTC.

Remarks on this clonotype: A much more abundant neighbour one base away suggests this may be a read error. This sequence joins TRBV3-1 and TRBJ1-1; D is uncertain. The CDR3 has 14 amino acids. Trimming stripped 0 bases from V and 6 bases from J, with 11 bases between. Germline CDR1 LGHDT, CDR2 YNNKEL (reference sequence). The CDR3 coding sequence is TGTGCCAGCAGCCAAGATATTGGGAGTTCTGAAGCTTTCTTT. Translating gives CASSQDIGSSEAFF.

The rearrangement uses TRBV20-1 and TRBJ2-7; TRBD2 is a possible D gene (6 bases). There are 12 residues in the CDR3. In germline, CDR1 is DFQATT, CDR2 SNEGSKA (reference sequence). CDR3 in DNA: TGCAGCGCGGATGGAGGGATCCACGAGCAGTACTTC. Translation: CSADGGIHEQYF.

The chain is built from TRBV20-1 and TRBJ2-3; D unclear. Germline V gene lookup returns CDR1 DFQATT and CDR2 SNEGSKA (reference sequence). The V gene lost 2 bases and the J gene lost 4 bases, with 19 bases spanning the gap. There are 16 residues in the CDR3. The CDR3 reads CSARLGAWPGADTQYF. Here the CDR3 DNA reads TGCAGTGCTAGATTGGGCGCTTGGCCCGGAGCAGATACGCAGTATTTT.

The rearrangement uses TRBV27 and TRBJ2-5, with D perhaps TRBD1 (6 bases). The J call is in doubt because the DNA end fits TRBJ2-7 better. CDR3 length: 15 amino acids. CDR1 is MNHEY, CDR2 SMNVEV, per germline (reference sequence). The CDR3 sequence is CASRTTGSNSYEQYF. In DNA form, the CDR3 reads TGTGCCAGCAGAACGACAGGATCCAACTCCTACGAGCAGTACTTC.

Here the CDR3 DNA reads TGTGCCAGCTCAACTAGCGGATCCGACTACGAGCAGTACTTC. It specifies CASSTSGSDYEQYF. The V gene is TRBV18, the J gene TRBJ2-7; 8 bases line up with TRBD2. CDR1 is KGHSH and CDR2 is LQKENI in the germline V gene. CDR3 size: 14 residues. The V segment lost 5 bases and the J segment 3 bases; nucleotides outside the gene matches: 6.

This clonotype was detected a few times. The V gene is TRBV5-1, the J gene TRBJ2-7; D remains ambiguous. Per germline, CDR1 SGHRS and CDR2 YFSETQ. Trimming took off 0 bases at V and 2 bases at J, with 9 bases between the two ends. This CDR3 is 14 amino acids long. This CDR3 is CASSLASSTYEQYF. The DNA of the CDR3 is TGCGCCAGCAGCTTGGCCTCGTCCACCTACGAGCAGTACTTC.